The 14 T cell receptor beta chains listed next were all sequenced from one sample in a study of OX40 agonist ivuxolimab in advanced cancers. The repertoire was sequenced with immunoSEQ multiplex PCR; TCRdb's copy has only in-frame clones and lacks some. The table includes under 45,000 clones, 75% to 90% detected once. The specimen was CD4+ or CD8+ T cells sorted from blood, collected in a trial of the OX40 agonist ivuxolimab. Receptor source: an adult with an advanced solid tumor such as melanoma, head and neck, liver or kidney cancer.

The chain combines TRBV7-2 with TRBJ2-5; D is tentatively TRBD1 or TRBD2 (7 bases each). Near its end, the DNA agrees better with TRBJ2-7, so the J call may be wrong. The CDR3 extends over 14 amino acids. Looked up from germline, CDR1 is SGHTA and CDR2 is FQGNSA. CDR3 in amino acids: CASSSQGGGYEQYF. CDR3 nucleotide sequence: TGTGCCAGCAGCTCCCAGGGGGGGGGCTACGAGCAGTACTTC.

The chain couples TRBV28 to TRBJ1-5; D remains ambiguous. The CDR3 consists of 15 residues. Germline CDR1 reads MDHEN; CDR2 reads SYDVKM. V shed 1 base and J shed 6 bases, with 13 bases lying between them. DNA of the CDR3: TGTGCCAGCAGTTTATATGTGGACGGAGGTCAGCCCCAGCATTTT. Translation: CASSLYVDGGQPQHF.

CDR3 sequence: CASSGHGGGGTEAFF. Here the CDR3 DNA reads TGTGCCAGCAGTGGCCATGGCGGCGGGGGCACTGAAGCTTTCTTT. The chain employs TRBV27 and TRBJ1-1; D perhaps matches TRBD1 (5 bases). The CDR3 is 15 amino acids. Germline V CDR1 and CDR2: MNHEY, SMNVEV (reference sequence). Trimming took off 5 bases at V and 4 bases at J, with 17 bases between the two ends.

The chain combines TRBV5-4 with TRBJ2-2; D not resolved. Trimming removed 0 bases from V and 0 bases from J, with 3 bases in between. Germline V lookup: CDR1 SGHNT, CDR2 YYREEE (reference sequence). CDR3 size: 14 residues. CDR3 sequence (DNA): TGTGCCAGCAGCTTGGACGCGAACACCGGGGAGCTGTTTTTT. Translation: CASSLDANTGELFF. Supplemented by reference TRBV5-4 and TRBJ2-2, the full variable domain reads ETGVTQSPTHLIKTRGQQVTLRCSSQSGHNTVSWYQQALGQGPQFIFQYYREEENGRGNFPPRFSGLQFPNYSSELNVNALELDDSALYLCASSLDANTGELFFGEGSRLTVL.

With respect to this clone: It differs at one base from a far larger clone, so likely a read error. Other DNA sequences in the sample encode the same CDR3. This rearrangement joins TRBV4-1 to TRBJ2-7; D possibly corresponds to TRBD2 (5 bases). V lost 0 bases and J 4 bases, leaving 13 bases between the germline ends. The CDR3 contains 15 residues. Germline V gene lookup returns CDR1 MGHRA and CDR2 YSYEKL. As DNA, the CDR3 is TGCGCCAGCAGCCAAGAGAGGGAGATGGGGTACGAGCAGTACTTC. It is translated as CASSQEREMGYEQYF.

This clone was seen a single time. The chain recombines TRBV6-1 with TRBJ1-6; D is ambiguous. The CDR3 has 14 residues. The V gene's germline CDR1 is MNHNS and CDR2 SASEGT. V was clipped by 4 bases and J by 6 bases, with 10 bases between them. The CDR3 spells CASSGRSLNSPLHF. The CDR3 region has the DNA TGTGCCAGCAGTGGTCGGTCTCTTAATTCACCCCTCCACTTT.

This clone was recorded only once. V usage is TRBV19 and J usage is TRBJ2-7; D ambiguous. Germline assignment: CDR1 LNHDA and CDR2 SQIVND (reference sequence). V dropped 5 bases and J dropped 3 bases, with 17 bases sitting between them. This CDR3 is 15 amino acids long. The CDR3 loop reads CASSAISRLDYEQYF. In nucleotides, the CDR3 is TGTGCCAGTAGTGCCATCTCGCGGTTGGACTACGAGCAGTACTTC.

In its sample, this clone was seen a few times. The chain has TRBV7-9 and TRBJ1-2; tentatively, D is TRBD1 (6 bases). CDR3 length: 15 residues. Germline CDR1 is SEHNR and CDR2 is FQNEAQ (reference sequence). With 2 bases removed from V and 0 bases from J, the gap between germline ends came to 10 bases. The CDR3 coding sequence is TGTGCCAGCAGCTTAAGGACAGACTCTAACTATGGCTACACCTTC. Translated: CASSLRTDSNYGYTF.

This clone was seen a single time. The CDR3 DNA reads TGTGCCAGCAACCCAGGAATAAGCTACAATGAGCAGTTCTTC. This translates into CASNPGISYNEQFF. The chain couples TRBV28 to TRBJ2-1, with D hard to call. The germline V gene has CDR1 MDHEN and CDR2 SYDVKM. Deletions cut 7 bases from V and 3 bases from J, with 13 bases between. The CDR3 is made up of 14 amino acids. The whole variable domain, filled in from reference TRBV28 and TRBJ2-1, reads DVKVTQSSRYLVKRTGEKVFLECVQDMDHENMFWYRQDPGLGLRLIYFSYDVKMKEKGDIPEGYSVSREKKERFSLILESASTNQTSMYLCASNPGISYNEQFFGPGTRLTVL.

In its sample, this clone was seen a few times. The V gene is TRBV21-1, the J gene TRBJ2-1; TRBD2 is taken as the D call from the table, unchecked against the DNA. TRBV21-1 is flagged as a pseudogene. The CDR3 runs to 16 residues. CDR3 DNA: TGTGCCAGCAGCTTACGAGGAACTAGTATTTGCAATGAGCAGTTCTTC. The encoded protein is CASSLRGTSICNEQFF.

V is TRBV29-1 and J is TRBJ2-3; TRBD2 matches 12 bases. The J segment lost 4 bases and the V segment lost 2 bases, leaving 4 bases of the junction unmatched. From germline, CDR1 is SQVTM and CDR2 ANQGSEA. This CDR3 is built from 15 residues. The CDR3 DNA sequence: TGCAGCGTTGAACTAGCGGGAGGGCAGGCAGATACGCAGTATTTT. Its protein product is CSVELAGGQADTQYF.

This clone has a single count. The genes are TRBV6-5 and TRBJ2-1; D is possibly TRBD1 (6 bases). CDR3 length equals 15 residues. V was shortened by 4 bases and J by 1 base, with 11 bases between the two germline ends. Germline V gives CDR1 MNHEY, CDR2 SVGAGI. The CDR3 reads CASSFRQVSYNEQFF. The CDR3 DNA reads TGTGCCAGCAGTTTCCGACAGGTTTCCTACAATGAGCAGTTCTTC.

This rearrangement joins TRBV4-3 to TRBJ1-3, with no clear D. Trimming took off 0 bases at V and 4 bases at J, with 4 bases between the two ends. There are 13 residues in the CDR3. Germline values: CDR1 LGHNA, CDR2 YSLEER. In nucleotides, the CDR3 is TGCGCCAGCAGCCAAGAAGAGGGAAACACCATATATTTT. This encodes CASSQEEGNTIYF.

This rearrangement joins TRBV6-5 to TRBJ2-3; 7 bases line up with TRBD2. J lost 2 bases, V lost 2 bases, and 7 bases had no gene match. The CDR3 has 16 residues. Per the germline V gene, CDR1 is MNHEY and CDR2 is SVGAGI. CDR3: CASSYGSSGSTDTQYF. The CDR3 DNA is TGTGCCAGCAGTTACGGTAGTAGCGGGTCCACAGATACGCAGTATTTT.